This T cell receptor beta chain was sequenced in a study of CD8 T cells in Susac syndrome. The T cells that were sequenced for TCR beta were CD8+ and CD4+ cells from blood. Isolation of CD8+ and CD4+ T cells was performed negatively, whereas enrichment of TEMRA cells was done by FACS. V lost 0 bases to trimming and J lost 8 bases; unmatched junction nucleotides: 8. The CDR3 totals 15 residues. The germline V gene has CDR1 ENHRY and CDR2 SYGVKD. Regarding this clonotype: What it binds is unknown.

Findings and limits, study-wide: Individuals included in the TCR sequencing and HLA analysis were acknowledged by the study to be relatively few in number.

An amount of RNA that ranged from roughly 0.5 to 1 ug was reverse transcribed with random hexamers. TCRdb fed the immunoSEQ multiplex PCR reads into MiXCR, producing one record per CDR3 protein. The top ten hold less than 0.35% of the sample, which has about 100,000 distinct CDR3 sequences, roughly 91% seen once. This chain connects TRBV10-3 to TRBJ1-2; 8 nucleotides line up with TRBD1. The sequenced sample was CD8+ T cells from PBMCs. The clonotype comes from a human donor in good health. CDR3 sequence reads: CAISESTLGQGGYTF. The DNA for the CDR3 is TGTGCCATCAGTGAGTCGACTCTAGGACAGGGCGGCTACACCTTC.